The entry that follows covers one T cell receptor beta chain sequence. The antigen this receptor binds is unknown. Base qualities are not at hand, and no much larger clone is one base apart. Each collaborating institution followed its own protocols to collect whole blood in K2EDTA tubes. Collaborator samples were shipped for TCRbeta analysis as frozen whole blood, isolated PBMCs, or DNA extracted from either sample type. This sample was taken from a study of blood T cell repertoires in COVID-19 (dated by TCRdb to the early 2020s). With respect to the entire study: Samples covering the acute and convalescent phases of COVID-19 were provided by collaborators in the United States, Italy and Spain. The prospective study material was composed of cDNA or gDNA derived from T cells, B-cell-depleted T cells, or PBMCs. Deeply sampled blood TCRbeta repertoires from subjects exposed to, actively infected with, or recovered from COVID-19 were included in the dataset. The repertoires were released in a freely available public database intended as a resource for research on the immune response to SARS-CoV-2. Samples came from the ongoing ImmuneRACE study (first 160 participants) plus 1,254 subjects from 6 global collaborators. Nearly every sample came with metadata listing a de-identified subject ID, COVID-19 status, age in years and sex. Where available, HLA class I and class II types were obtained from metadata supplied by the sample provider rather than from assay-based typing.

TCRbeta CDR3 regions were amplified from genomic DNA by means of the immunoSEQ Assay, a bias-controlled multiplex PCR. For the original study's pipeline: Nucleated cell counts per sample were estimated from amplification of reference gene primers within the assay. To quantify the absolute abundance of each unique TCRbeta CDR3 rearrangement, sequence reads were collapsed and filtered. For each sample, productive Simpson clonality was calculated as the square root of Simpson's diversity index over productive rearrangements. In its TCRdb copy, this immuneACCESS table keeps in-frame sequences only and misses some clones. Where compared with another copy, unresolved V genes explain less than half of these, and the others have no known cause. That table supplies the V and J calls and clone size; D and trimming were determined from the DNA. Across this sample there are 55,000 to 85,000 clones, with roughly 85% seen only once. Clones ranked in the top ten supply under 6% of the sample.

Per the germline V gene (reference sequence), LGHDT is the CDR1 and YNNKEL is the CDR2. The CDR3, cysteine through phenylalanine, is 14 amino acids long. The read is trimmed to its CDR3 DNA, 42 bases read in frame from base 1. Trimming at the junction amounts to 0 bases on V and 2 bases on J, and the germline ends lie 4 bases apart. General findings and caveats noted by the study authors: Clinical and demographic metadata were provided uncurated, with the amount varying by source and participant.

Sequenced: peripheral blood. The origin of this receptor is a human donor in a cohort sampled during active COVID-19. The chain links TRBV3-1 (or the pseudogene TRBV3-2) with TRBJ2-2, with the D gene not confidently named. CDR3 sequence: CASSQDLNTGELFF. The DNA sequence is TGTGCCAGCAGCCAAGACCTAAACACCGGGGAGCTGTTTTTT.